This is a list of T cell receptor beta chains from one sample in a study of vaccination and CD4 T cells after COVID-19. No cognate antigen is known for these TCRs. TCRdb processed the PCR reads anew with MiXCR; each CDR3 protein has one entry. The sample lists several thousand distinct CDR3 sequences, 66% occurring once. Material for sequencing was CD4+ T cells from blood, cultured in vitro. These receptors were obtained from a human donor who had recovered from COVID-19. Each CDR3 is given with its conserved first and last residue. The D gene is left open where the match is weak. A clone size is listed for some rows: how often the clone was seen (once, few, many), or a class if it is expanded.

j_gene	d_gene	v_gene	abundance	CDR3aa	CDR3nt
TRBJ2-5	-	TRBV11-2	few	CASSSLKGQRTDWTQYF	TGTGCCAGCAGCTCCCTCAAAGGGCAGCGTACCGATTGGACCCAGTACTTC
TRBJ2-5	-	TRBV20-1	-	CSARAASRPETQYF	TGCAGTGCTAGAGCGGCTAGCCGTCCGGAGACCCAGTACTTC
TRBJ1-1	-	TRBV6-4	-	CASSDPPAGEGRGAFF	TGTGCCAGCAGTGACCCTCCTGCGGGGGAGGGCCGCGGCGCTTTCTTT
TRBJ2-4	TRBD1	TRBV6-1	-	CASFSPDRVVNIQYF	TGTGCCAGCTTCTCCCCTGACAGGGTGGTAAACATTCAGTACTTC
TRBJ2-3	TRBD2	TRBV14	-	CASSHSPGRAPDTQYF	TGTGCCAGCAGCCATTCCCCCGGGAGGGCCCCAGATACGCAGTATTTT
TRBJ2-3	-	TRBV4-2	-	CASSQESPGLRTDTQYF	TGTGCCAGCAGCCAAGAGTCCCCAGGGCTACGCACAGATACGCAGTATTTT
TRBJ1-2	-	TRBV12-3/TRBV12-4	few	CATKSRVNYGYTF	TGTGCCACGAAGTCCCGGGTCAACTATGGCTACACCTTC
TRBJ1-1	-	TRBV20-1	few	CSARGSTEAFF	TGCAGTGCTAGGGGCAGCACTGAAGCTTTCTTT
TRBJ1-5	-	TRBV18	few	CASSDGTSPQHF	TGTGCCAGCTCCGACGGGACATCGCCCCAGCATTTT
TRBJ2-2	-	TRBV7-2	few	CASSLQAGTNTGELFF	TGTGCCAGCAGCTTACAAGCGGGCACGAACACCGGGGAGCTGTTTTTT
TRBJ1-2	-	TRBV7-2	-	CASSLLNGGYGYTF	TGTGCCAGCAGTCTCCTTAACGGGGGGTATGGCTACACCTTC
TRBJ1-2	TRBD1	TRBV4-1	-	CASSLGQGSGYTF	TGCGCCAGCAGCCTCGGACAGGGGTCCGGCTACACCTTC
TRBJ1-1	TRBD1	TRBV7-9	-	CASSSQGYTEAFF	TGTGCCAGCAGCTCACAGGGGTACACTGAAGCTTTCTTT
TRBJ1-1	-	TRBV7-2	-	CASSRDLNTEAFF	TGTGCCAGCAGCCGAGACTTGAACACTGAAGCTTTCTTT
TRBJ2-2	TRBD2	TRBV7-3	medium-sized	CASSLTGGGAAGELFF	TGTGCCAGCAGCTTAACCGGCGGGGGGGCCGCGGGGGAGCTGTTTTTT
TRBJ1-1	-	TRBV7-8	-	CASSLRGDTEAFF	TGTGCCAGCAGCTTACGGGGGGACACTGAAGCTTTCTTT
TRBJ1-6	-	TRBV30	-	CAWRGWGSNSPLHF	TGTGCCTGGAGGGGGTGGGGGTCTAATTCACCCCTCCACTTT
TRBJ1-6	TRBD1	TRBV7-9	-	CASSLVTGEYSPLHF	TGTGCCAGCAGCTTAGTCACAGGGGAGTATTCACCCCTCCACTTT
TRBJ2-2	-	TRBV6-1	few	CASNPLGGRTGELFF	TGTGCCAGCAACCCGTTGGGGGGCCGAACCGGGGAGCTGTTTTTT
TRBJ2-5	TRBD2	TRBV7-2	-	CASSLGLAGGQETQYF	TGTGCCAGCAGCTTAGGGCTAGCGGGGGGCCAAGAGACCCAGTACTTC
TRBJ1-6	-	TRBV7-2	-	CASSSRLGVNSPLHF	TGTGCCAGCAGCTCGCGGCTGGGGGTGAATTCACCCCTCCACTTT
TRBJ1-2	-	TRBV30	-	CACSRDAYGYTF	TGTGCCTGCTCCCGGGACGCCTATGGCTACACCTTC
TRBJ1-1	TRBD1	TRBV20-1	-	CSARQQTGTEAFF	TGCAGTGCCCGTCAACAGACAGGGACTGAAGCTTTCTTT
TRBJ2-5	-	TRBV7-3	-	CASSLNGHHQETQYF	TGTGCCAGCAGCTTAAATGGACATCATCAAGAGACCCAGTACTTC
TRBJ1-1	-	TRBV20-1	few	CSARENTEAFF	TGCAGTGCTAGAGAGAACACTGAAGCTTTCTTT
TRBJ2-3	TRBD2	TRBV4-3	-	CASSQLPGLADTDTQYF	TGCGCCAGCAGCCAATTACCGGGACTAGCGGACACAGATACGCAGTATTTT
TRBJ2-1	-	TRBV11-3	few	CASSGLELGYNEQFF	TGTGCCAGCAGCGGACTTGAACTCGGGTACAATGAGCAGTTCTTC
TRBJ2-5	TRBD2	TRBV2	once	CASSVRRREWAQYF	TGTGCCAGCAGTGTCCGAAGGCGGGAGTGGGCCCAGTACTTC
TRBJ2-3	TRBD1	TRBV24-1	-	CATSETTGTRTDTQYF	TGTGCCACCAGTGAAACGACAGGGACGCGCACAGATACGCAGTATTTT
TRBJ2-1	-	TRBV6-5	-	CASSYRGQARFF	TGTGCCAGCAGTTACCGGGGCCAGGCGAGGTTCTTC
TRBJ2-3	TRBD1	TRBV11-3	-	CASTRGRSTDTQYF	TGTGCCAGCACCAGGGGGCGAAGCACAGATACGCAGTATTTT
TRBJ2-5	-	TRBV20-1	-	CRAFRGGEETQYF	TGCAGGGCGTTTAGGGGGGGGGAAGAGACCCAGTACTTC
TRBJ2-2	-	TRBV6-1	few	CASSEASYPGTGELFF	TGTGCCAGCAGTGAAGCTTCCTACCCGGGGACCGGGGAGCTGTTTTTT
TRBJ1-1	TRBD1	TRBV12-3/TRBV12-4	-	CASSSRGIRNTEAFF	TGTGCCAGCAGTTCCAGGGGGATACGGAACACTGAAGCTTTCTTT
TRBJ2-4	-	TRBV20-1	-	CSCGIRGRDKNIQYF	TGCAGTTGTGGGATACGGGGCCGGGACAAAAACATTCAGTACTTC
TRBJ2-7	TRBD1	TRBV7-9	-	CATSGQGYEQYF	TGTGCCACCAGCGGACAGGGCTACGAGCAGTACTTC
TRBJ1-4	TRBD1	TRBV7-6	-	CASSQDRGGSNEKLFF	TGTGCCAGCAGCCAGGACAGGGGTGGGTCTAATGAAAAACTGTTTTTT
TRBJ2-7	-	TRBV6-5	-	CASSYGRRGYEQYF	TGTGCCAGCAGTTACGGACGTCGCGGCTACGAGCAGTACTTC
TRBJ2-1	-	TRBV7-3	-	CASSLFGGHNEQFF	TGTGCCAGCAGCTTATTTGGGGGCCACAATGAGCAGTTCTTC
TRBJ1-5	-	TRBV4-2	-	CASSLYNQPQHF	TGTGCCAGCAGCTTGTACAATCAGCCCCAGCATTTT
TRBJ2-7	TRBD1	TRBV2	-	CASNRDRAYEQYF	TGTGCCAGCAATAGGGACAGGGCCTACGAGCAGTACTTC
TRBJ1-2	-	TRBV19	few	CASSIEGQKYYGYTF	TGTGCCAGTAGTATAGAGGGGCAGAAGTACTATGGCTACACCTTC
TRBJ1-6	TRBD1	TRBV2	-	CATRGTGSPLHF	TGTGCCACCAGGGGGACGGGCTCACCCCTCCACTTT
TRBJ1-2	-	TRBV6-5	-	CASSYDTHYGYTF	TGTGCCAGCAGTTACGACACGCACTATGGCTACACCTTC
TRBJ2-2	TRBD1	TRBV19	-	CASSSGTGWSGELFF	TGTGCCAGTAGTTCCGGGACAGGGTGGTCCGGGGAGCTGTTTTTT
TRBJ2-3	TRBD2	TRBV11-3	-	CASSPAMSSGYTDTQYF	TGTGCCAGCAGCCCCGCCATGAGTAGCGGGTACACAGATACGCAGTATTTT
TRBJ2-1	-	TRBV20-1	-	CSARAASLSYNEQFF	TGCAGTGCTAGAGCGGCTAGTCTTTCCTACAATGAGCAGTTCTTC
TRBJ2-2	TRBD2	TRBV20-1	-	CSASWRGDTGELFF	TGCAGTGCTAGTTGGCGGGGGGACACCGGGGAGCTGTTTTTT
TRBJ1-2	TRBD1	TRBV10-3	-	CAISSPPDRVWGYTF	TGTGCCATCAGTTCCCCCCCGGACAGGGTGTGGGGCTACACCTTC
TRBJ1-2	TRBD1	TRBV6-1	few	CASRRQGVYGYTF	TGTGCCAGCAGACGACAGGGTGTCTATGGCTACACCTTC
TRBJ1-2	-	TRBV6-1	-	CASGKGTGNYGYTF	TGTGCCAGCGGGAAAGGTACAGGGAACTATGGCTACACCTTC
TRBJ2-7	TRBD1	TRBV6-1	-	CASRGIGTGTYEQYF	TGTGCCAGCAGAGGGATCGGGACAGGGACCTACGAGCAGTACTTC
TRBJ1-2	-	TRBV19	-	CASRGTDNYGYTF	TGTGCCAGCCGGGGGACGGATAACTATGGCTACACCTTC
TRBJ2-7	-	TRBV12-3/TRBV12-4	medium-sized	CASSLVGTVYEQYF	TGTGCCAGCAGTTTAGTAGGGACGGTCTACGAGCAGTACTTC
TRBJ1-2	-	TRBV5-6	once	CASSPRRLKLYGYTF	TGTGCCAGCAGCCCCCGGCGGCTAAAACTCTATGGCTACACCTTC
TRBJ1-2	-	TRBV27	few	CATHQYFRGYTF	TGTGCCACCCATCAGTACTTCCGTGGCTACACCTTC
TRBJ1-6	-	TRBV6-1	-	CASSPRRGGRESPLHF	TGTGCCAGCAGTCCCCGGAGGGGGGGCCGGGAATCACCCCTCCACTTT
TRBJ2-2	-	TRBV4-2	-	CASSQGPQNTGELFF	TGTGCCAGCAGCCAAGGCCCCCAGAACACCGGGGAGCTGTTTTTT
TRBJ2-3	-	TRBV20-1	-	CSAGGVSSTDTQYF	TGCAGTGCTGGTGGCGTATCGAGCACAGATACGCAGTATTTT
TRBJ1-1	-	TRBV10-3	-	CAISESRGGSTEAFF	TGTGCCATCAGTGAGTCGCGGGGGGGTAGCACTGAAGCTTTCTTT